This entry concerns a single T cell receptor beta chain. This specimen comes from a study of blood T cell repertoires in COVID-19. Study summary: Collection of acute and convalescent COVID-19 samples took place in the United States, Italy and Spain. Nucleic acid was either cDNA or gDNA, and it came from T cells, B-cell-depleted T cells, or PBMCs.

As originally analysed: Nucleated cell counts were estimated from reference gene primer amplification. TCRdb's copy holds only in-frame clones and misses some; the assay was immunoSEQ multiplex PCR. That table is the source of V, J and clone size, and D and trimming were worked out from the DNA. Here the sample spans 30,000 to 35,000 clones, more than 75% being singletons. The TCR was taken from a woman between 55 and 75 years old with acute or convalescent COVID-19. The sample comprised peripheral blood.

DNA for the CDR3: TGTGCCAGTAGCGTACAGGGGGCTAACACTGAAGCTTTCTTT. Amino acid sequence: CASSVQGANTEAFF. The chain joins TRBV19 to TRBJ1-1; 9 nucleotides line up with TRBD1. With 6 bases clipped from V and 2 bases from J, the junction kept 4 bases outside the gene matches. Germline CDR1 and CDR2: LNHDA and SQIVND (reference sequence). The CDR3 is 14 amino acids.